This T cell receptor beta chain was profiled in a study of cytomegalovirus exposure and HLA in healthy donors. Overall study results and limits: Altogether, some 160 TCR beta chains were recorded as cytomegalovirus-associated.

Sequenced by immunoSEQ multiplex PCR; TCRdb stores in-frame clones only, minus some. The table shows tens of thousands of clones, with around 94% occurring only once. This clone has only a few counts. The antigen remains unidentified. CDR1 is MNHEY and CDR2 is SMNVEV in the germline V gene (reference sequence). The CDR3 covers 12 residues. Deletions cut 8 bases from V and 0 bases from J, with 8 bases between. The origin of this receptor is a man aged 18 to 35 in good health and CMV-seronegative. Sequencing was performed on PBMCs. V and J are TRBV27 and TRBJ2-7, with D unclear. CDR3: CASYSSSYEQYF. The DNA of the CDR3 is TGTGCCAGCTACAGTAGCTCCTACGAGCAGTACTTC.